This TCR beta chain comes out of a study of identical twins. Study-wide results and limits: Memory repertoires showed no such pattern, whereas abundant cord blood beta clonotypes carried fewer insertions. Alpha sequences that were out-of-frame and twin-shared showed an excess of low generation probability.

TCRdb re-analysed the 5' RACE reads in MiXCR, keeping a single row per CDR3 protein. The data hold around 280,000 distinct CDR3 sequences, with about 8.3% observed a single time. This clonotype showed up just a few times. Its antigen is as yet unknown. Germline lookup yields CDR1 SGHRS and CDR2 YFSETQ. The CDR3 is 11 amino acids. The V end lost 7 bases, the J end lost 7 bases, and 11 bases lay between the germline ends. This sample also appeared in a second study, on yellow fever vaccine responses in identical twins.

This chain joins TRBV5-1 and TRBJ1-1; possibly TRBD1 for D (6 bases). The sequenced sample consisted of memory (CD45RO+) T cells sorted from blood. The TCR sequence derives from a woman aged 18-29 years in good health. The chain's CDR3 is CASQGLGEAFF. The CDR3 DNA sequence: TGCGCCAGCCAGGGGCTGGGTGAAGCTTTCTTT.